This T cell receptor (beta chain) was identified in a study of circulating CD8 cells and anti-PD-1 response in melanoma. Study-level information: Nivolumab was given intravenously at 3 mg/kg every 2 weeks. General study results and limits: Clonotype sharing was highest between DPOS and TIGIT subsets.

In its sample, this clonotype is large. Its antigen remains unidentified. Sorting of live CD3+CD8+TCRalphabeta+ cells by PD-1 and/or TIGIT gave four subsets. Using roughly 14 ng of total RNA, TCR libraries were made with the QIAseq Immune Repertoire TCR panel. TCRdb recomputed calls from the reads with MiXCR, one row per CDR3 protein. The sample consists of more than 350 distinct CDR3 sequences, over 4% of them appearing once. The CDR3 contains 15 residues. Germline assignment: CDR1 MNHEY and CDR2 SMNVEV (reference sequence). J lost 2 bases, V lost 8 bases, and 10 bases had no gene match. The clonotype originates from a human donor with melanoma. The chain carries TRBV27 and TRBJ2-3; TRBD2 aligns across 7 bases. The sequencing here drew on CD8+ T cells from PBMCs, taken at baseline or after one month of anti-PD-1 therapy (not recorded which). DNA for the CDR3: TGTGCCAGCGCGATGCTAGCGGATGCCACAGATACGCAGTATTTT. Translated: CASAMLADATDTQYF.